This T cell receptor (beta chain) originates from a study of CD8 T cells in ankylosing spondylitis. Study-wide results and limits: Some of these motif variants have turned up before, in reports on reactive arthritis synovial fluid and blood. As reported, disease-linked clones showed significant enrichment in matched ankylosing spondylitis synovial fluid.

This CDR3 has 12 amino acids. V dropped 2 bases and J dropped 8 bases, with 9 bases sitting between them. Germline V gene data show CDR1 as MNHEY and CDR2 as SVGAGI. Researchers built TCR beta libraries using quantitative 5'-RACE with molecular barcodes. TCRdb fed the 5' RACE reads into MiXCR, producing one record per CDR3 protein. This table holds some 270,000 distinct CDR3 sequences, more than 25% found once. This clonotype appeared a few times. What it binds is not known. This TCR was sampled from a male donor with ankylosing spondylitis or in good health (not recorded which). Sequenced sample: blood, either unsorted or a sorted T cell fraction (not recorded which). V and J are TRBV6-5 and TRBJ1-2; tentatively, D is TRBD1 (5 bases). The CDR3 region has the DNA TGTGCCAGCAGTTACGGTTGGGGCGGCTACACCTTC. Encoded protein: CASSYGWGGYTF.